These 2 T cell receptor beta chains originate from one sample sequenced in a study of cytomegalovirus exposure and HLA in healthy donors. The primer mix had 60 Vbeta and 13 Jbeta primers. Method: immunoSEQ multiplex PCR; TCRdb's copy keeps in-frame clones and lacks some. This table holds some 170,000 clones, 83% found once. The sample consisted of PBMCs. Receptors were obtained from a man in his fifties in good health and CMV-seropositive.

This clone occurred a few times. V gene TRBV5-1 combines with J gene TRBJ2-3; tentative D call: TRBD1 (5 bases). V lost 1 base and J 2 bases, leaving 8 bases between the germline ends. CDR1 is SGHRS, CDR2 YFSETQ, per germline. The CDR3 has 14 amino acids. The CDR3, as DNA: TGCGCCAGCAGCTTGCTAGGGGACACAGATACGCAGTATTTT. Its translation: CASSLLGDTDTQYF.

J is TRBJ2-5 and V is TRBV15; a weak D match, TRBD2 (7 bases). Trimming removed 5 bases from V and 4 bases from J, with 14 bases in between. Germline-derived CDR1 and CDR2 are LNHNV and YYDKDF (reference sequence). The CDR3 contains 14 residues. CDR3 amino acids: CATSGRGGAETQYF. CDR3 DNA: TGTGCCACCAGCGGGAGGGGGGGGGCAGAGACCCAGTACTTC.